Each of the 18 T cell receptor beta chains below was sequenced from the same sample in a study of blood T cell repertoires in COVID-19. The repertoire was sequenced with immunoSEQ multiplex PCR; TCRdb's copy has only in-frame clones and lacks some. The table records 240,000 or so clones, approximately 86% of them present only once. The sequencing input was peripheral blood. The source of these receptors is a woman aged 25-40 years with acute or convalescent COVID-19.

This clone has a single count. The V call is TRBV5-1, the J call TRBJ2-1; TRBD2 matches 9 bases. After removal of 1 base from V and 7 bases from J, the junction contained 6 bases not matched to a gene. The CDR3 consists of 15 residues. CDR1 is SGHRS and CDR2 is YFSETQ in the germline V gene. In DNA form, the CDR3 reads TGCGCCAGCAGCTTGTTGCTAGCGGGAAGAAATGAGCAGTTCTTC. Residues: CASSLLLAGRNEQFF. Full variable domain (missing parts from reference TRBV5-1 and TRBJ2-1): KAGVTQTPRYLIKTRGQQVTLSCSPISGHRSVSWYQQTPGQGLQFLFEYFSETQRNKGNFPGRFSGRQFSNSRSEMNVSTLELGDSALYLCASSLLLAGRNEQFFGPGTRLTVL.

This chain links TRBV14 with TRBJ1-6; TRBD1 agrees at 9 bases. Trimming took 0 bases from V and 7 from J; bases not matched to a gene: 1. The CDR3 is made up of 15 amino acids. CDR1 and CDR2 from the germline V gene are SGHDN and FVKESK. CDR3 residues: CASSQETGGNSPLHF. CDR3 sequence (DNA): TGTGCCAGCAGCCAAGAGACAGGGGGAAATTCACCCCTCCACTTT.

This chain joins TRBV9 and TRBJ1-3, with no clear D. V lost 1 base and J lost 8, with 13 bases in between. This CDR3 is built from 14 residues. Per germline, CDR1 SGDLS and CDR2 YYNGEE. The CDR3 DNA reads TGTGCCAGCAGCGTAAGTAGCGCCCGGGACACCATATATTTT. This gives the protein CASSVSSARDTIYF.

This clone came up once. The gene calls are TRBV5-1 and TRBJ2-7; a weak D match, TRBD1 (5 bases). CDR3 length: 15 amino acids. Germline V CDR1 and CDR2: SGHRS, YFSETQ. Trimming pared 1 base from V and 1 base from J, leaving 12 bases between. CDR3 loop: CASSLNRPKSYEQYF. The CDR3 nucleotides are TGCGCCAGCAGCTTGAACAGGCCGAAATCCTACGAGCAGTACTTC.

This clone was observed once. This chain links TRBV6-1 with TRBJ1-2; 8 nucleotides line up with TRBD1. This CDR3 has 19 amino acids. Germline CDR1 is MNHNS and CDR2 is SASEGT. The J segment lost 7 bases and the V segment lost 0 bases, leaving 19 bases of the junction unmatched. The CDR3 sequence: CASSEAFFSGTGHTPGYTF. CDR3 DNA: TGTGCCAGCAGTGAAGCGTTTTTCTCTGGGACAGGACATACTCCTGGCTACACCTTC.

The genes are TRBV20-1 and TRBJ2-5; no clear D. The germline V gene has CDR1 DFQATT and CDR2 SNEGSKA (reference sequence). Trimming stripped 3 bases from V and 2 bases from J, with 10 bases between. The CDR3 has 13 residues. The CDR3 spells CSASLHAQETQYF. The CDR3 bases are TGCAGTGCTAGTCTCCATGCGCAAGAGACCCAGTACTTC.

The V call is TRBV6-6, the J call TRBJ2-3, with D tentatively TRBD1 (6 bases). Germline V gives CDR1 MNHNY, CDR2 SVGAGI (reference sequence). The length of the CDR3 is 13 residues. V dropped 7 bases and J dropped 2 bases, with 10 bases sitting between them. The DNA for the CDR3 is TGTGCCAGCACAACAGGGTTCACAGATACGCAGTATTTT. This encodes CASTTGFTDTQYF.

This rearrangement joins TRBV19 to TRBJ2-5; 9 bases match TRBD2. Trimming removed 10 bases from V and 2 bases from J; junction bases left unmatched: 11. This CDR3 contains 15 residues. The germline V gene encodes CDR1 LNHDA and CDR2 SQIVND (reference sequence). The CDR3 DNA reads TGTGCCACCACCGGTGGACTAGCGAGACAAGAGACCCAGTACTTC. This sequence encodes CATTGGLARQETQYF.

The chain is built from TRBV2 and TRBJ1-2, with D tentatively TRBD1 (6 bases). The germline V and J ends were trimmed by 4 bases and 4 bases, with 10 bases remaining between them. The CDR3 covers 13 residues. Germline CDR1 and CDR2: SNHLY and FYNNEI. This CDR3 reads CASSGDIAYGYTF. CDR3 in DNA: TGTGCCAGCAGTGGGGACATTGCCTATGGCTACACCTTC.

This sequence joins TRBV19 and TRBJ1-5; D is undetermined. Germline V gene data show CDR1 as LNHDA and CDR2 as SQIVND (reference sequence). This CDR3 is 14 amino acids long. V was pared by 3 bases and J by 4 bases, with 10 bases between. CDR3 loop: CASSIRSGNQPQHF. DNA of the CDR3: TGTGCCAGTAGTATTCGATCGGGGAATCAGCCCCAGCATTTT.

The J gene is TRBJ2-7, the V gene TRBV12-5; 7 bases align to TRBD1. Germline trimming cut 1 base from V and 5 bases from J; bases unmatched to any gene: 5. CDR1 and CDR2 (germline): LGHNT, FRNRAP. This CDR3 is 14 amino acids long. CDR3: CASGLGRQGNEQYF. CDR3 sequence (DNA): TGTGCTAGTGGTTTGGGCCGACAGGGAAACGAGCAGTACTTC.

The chain has TRBV30 and TRBJ2-7, with D tentatively TRBD2 (5 bases). Germline V CDR1 and CDR2: GTSNPN, SVGIG (reference sequence). This CDR3 spans 13 amino acids. V was shortened by 4 bases and J by 2 bases, with 12 bases between the two germline ends. The CDR3 region is CAWTVEGTYEQYF. CDR3 DNA sequence: TGTGCCTGGACGGTCGAGGGCACCTACGAGCAGTACTTC.

The V gene is TRBV25-1, the J gene TRBJ1-1; no firm D call. Germline V gene lookup returns CDR1 MGHDK and CDR2 SYGVNS. V was pared by 2 bases and J by 1 base, with 8 bases between. The CDR3 consists of 14 residues. The DNA of the CDR3 is TGTGCCAGCAGTGAAAGCGGGAGGAACACTGAAGCTTTCTTT. Its protein is CASSESGRNTEAFF.

This clone has just one count. The chain has TRBV18 and TRBJ1-2, with 8 bases matching TRBD1. CDR1 and CDR2 from the germline V gene are KGHSH and LQKENI. V gave up 4 bases and J gave up 4 bases; unmatched junction bases: 5. The CDR3 has 14 amino acids. CDR3 sequence reads: CASSQGQGSYGYTF. The CDR3 DNA is TGTGCCAGCTCACAAGGACAGGGCAGCTATGGCTACACCTTC.

The chain couples TRBV7-9 to TRBJ2-3; tentatively, D is TRBD1 (6 bases). Between the trimmed V and J ends, which lost 4 bases and 4 bases, there was a span of 15 bases. The CDR3 has 15 amino acids. From germline, CDR1 is SEHNR and CDR2 FQNEAQ (reference sequence). The CDR3 here is CASSSFQGLSDTQYF. CDR3 nucleotides: TGTGCCAGCAGCTCATTCCAGGGGTTGTCAGATACGCAGTATTTT.

This chain joins TRBV11-3 and TRBJ1-3; D is perhaps TRBD1 (6 bases). V gave up 9 bases and J gave up 0 bases, with 12 bases separating them. The CDR3 contains 14 residues. The germline gives CDR1 SGHNT, CDR2 YENEEA. CDR3 amino acids: CASKGQTSGNTIYF. The CDR3 region has the DNA TGTGCCAGTAAAGGACAGACCTCTGGAAACACCATATATTTT.

The CDR3 sequence is CASSLVRTGPTSQNTIYF. Here the CDR3 DNA reads TGTGCCAGCAGCTTAGTCCGGACAGGGCCCACCAGCCAAAACACCATATATTTT. The genes are TRBV11-2 and TRBJ1-3, with 8 nucleotides matching TRBD1. The CDR3 loop spans 18 amino acids. The trim removed 1 base at V and 6 bases at J, leaving 14 bases unmatched. From germline, CDR1 is SGHAT and CDR2 FQNNGV.

This chain connects TRBV21-1 to TRBJ1-5; the table's D call, TRBD1, has no DNA check behind it. TRBV21-1 is a recognized pseudogene. CDR3 length equals 14 residues. The CDR3 loop is CASSINRGPQPQHF. Written as DNA, the CDR3 is TGTGCCAGCAGCATTAACAGGGGGCCTCAGCCCCAGCATTTT.